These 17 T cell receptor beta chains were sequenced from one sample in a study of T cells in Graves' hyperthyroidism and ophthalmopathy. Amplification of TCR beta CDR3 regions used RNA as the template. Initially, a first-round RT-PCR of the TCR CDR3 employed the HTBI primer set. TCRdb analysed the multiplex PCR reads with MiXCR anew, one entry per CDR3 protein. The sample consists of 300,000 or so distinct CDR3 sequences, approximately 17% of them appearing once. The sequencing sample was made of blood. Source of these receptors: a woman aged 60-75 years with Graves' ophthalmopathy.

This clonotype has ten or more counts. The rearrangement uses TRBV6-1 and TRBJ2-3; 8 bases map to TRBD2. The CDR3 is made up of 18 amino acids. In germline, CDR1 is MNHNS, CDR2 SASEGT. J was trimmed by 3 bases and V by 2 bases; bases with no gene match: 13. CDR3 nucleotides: TGTGCCAGCAGTGAATTTGCGAGGAGCGGGAGTAGGACAGATACGCAGTATTTT. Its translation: CASSEFARSGSRTDTQYF.

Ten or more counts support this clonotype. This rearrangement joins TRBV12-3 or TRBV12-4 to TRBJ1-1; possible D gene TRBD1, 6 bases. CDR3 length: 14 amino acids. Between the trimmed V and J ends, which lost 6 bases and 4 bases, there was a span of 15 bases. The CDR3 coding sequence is TGTGCCAGCAGCCACACAGGGATCCGCACTGAAGCTTTCTTT. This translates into CASSHTGIRTEAFF.

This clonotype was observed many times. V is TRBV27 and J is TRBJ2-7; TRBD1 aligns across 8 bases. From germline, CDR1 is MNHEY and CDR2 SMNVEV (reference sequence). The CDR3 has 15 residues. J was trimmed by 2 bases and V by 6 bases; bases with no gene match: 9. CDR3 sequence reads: CASSPSGQGPYEQYF. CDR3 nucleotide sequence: TGTGCCAGCAGCCCAAGTGGACAGGGACCCTACGAGCAGTACTTC.

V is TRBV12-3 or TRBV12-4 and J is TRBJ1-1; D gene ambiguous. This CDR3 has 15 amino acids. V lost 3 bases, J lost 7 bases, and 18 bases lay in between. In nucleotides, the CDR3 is TGTGCCAGCAGTTTCCAGACTTATTCTGGAAGTGAAGCTTTCTTT. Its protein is CASSFQTYSGSEAFF.

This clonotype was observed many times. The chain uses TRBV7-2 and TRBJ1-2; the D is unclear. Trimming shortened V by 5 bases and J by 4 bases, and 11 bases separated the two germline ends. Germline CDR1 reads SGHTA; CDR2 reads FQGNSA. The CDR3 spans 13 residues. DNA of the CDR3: TGTGCCAGCAGCCGTAGCGAACCCTATGGCTACACCTTC. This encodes CASSRSEPYGYTF.

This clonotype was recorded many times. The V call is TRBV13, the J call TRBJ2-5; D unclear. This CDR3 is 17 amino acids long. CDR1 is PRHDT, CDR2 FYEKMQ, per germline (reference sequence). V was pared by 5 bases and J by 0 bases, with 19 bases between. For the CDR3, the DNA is TGTGCCAGCAGCCCTGTCCGAAACCCACCAGACCAAGAGACCCAGTACTTC. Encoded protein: CASSPVRNPPDQETQYF.

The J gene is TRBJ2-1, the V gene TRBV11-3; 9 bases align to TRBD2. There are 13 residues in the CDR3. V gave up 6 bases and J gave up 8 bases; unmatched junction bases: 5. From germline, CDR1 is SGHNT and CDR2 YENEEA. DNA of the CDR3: TGTGCCAGCAGTCTAGCGGGACGCGATGAGCAGTTCTTC. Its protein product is CASSLAGRDEQFF.

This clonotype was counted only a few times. The CDR3 DNA reads as TGCGCCAGCAGCCAAGAGCAGGGGGTCAGGAATGAGCAGTTCTTC. This sequence encodes CASSQEQGVRNEQFF. The rearrangement joins TRBV4-1 to TRBJ2-1; 7 bases agree with TRBD1. The CDR3 sequence is 15 residues long. Germline loops: CDR1 MGHRA, CDR2 YSYEKL. J gave up 7 bases and V 0 bases, and 6 bases lay outside the gene matches.

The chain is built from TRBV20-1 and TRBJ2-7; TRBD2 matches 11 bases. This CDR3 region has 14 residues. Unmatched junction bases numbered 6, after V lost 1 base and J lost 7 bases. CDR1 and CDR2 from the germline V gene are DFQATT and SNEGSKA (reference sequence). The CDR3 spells CSARGLAGSLEQYF. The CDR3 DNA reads TGCAGTGCTAGAGGACTAGCGGGATCCTTGGAGCAGTACTTC.

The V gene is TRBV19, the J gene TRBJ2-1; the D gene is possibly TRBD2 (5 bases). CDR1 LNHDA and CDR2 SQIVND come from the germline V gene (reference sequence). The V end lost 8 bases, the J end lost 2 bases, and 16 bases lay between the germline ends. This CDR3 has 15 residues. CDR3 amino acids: CASASIGRTYNEQFF. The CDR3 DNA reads TGTGCCAGTGCTAGCATAGGGAGAACCTACAATGAGCAGTTCTTC.

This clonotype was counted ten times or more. CDR3 residues: CASSQDQGTEKLFF. The DNA of the CDR3 is TGTGCCAGCAGCCAAGATCAGGGTACGGAAAAACTGTTTTTT. The chain employs TRBV4-2 and TRBJ1-4; a possible D gene is TRBD1 (5 bases). The CDR3 is made up of 14 amino acids. V gave up 0 bases and J gave up 8 bases, with 10 bases separating them. The germline CDR1 and CDR2 sequences are LGHNA and YNFKEQ.

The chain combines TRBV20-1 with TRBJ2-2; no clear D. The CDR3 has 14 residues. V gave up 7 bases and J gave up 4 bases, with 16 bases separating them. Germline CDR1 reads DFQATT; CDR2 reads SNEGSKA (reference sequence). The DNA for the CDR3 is TGCAGTGTCCTGGATCCGCCGGGCACCGGGGAGCTGTTTTTT. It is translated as CSVLDPPGTGELFF.

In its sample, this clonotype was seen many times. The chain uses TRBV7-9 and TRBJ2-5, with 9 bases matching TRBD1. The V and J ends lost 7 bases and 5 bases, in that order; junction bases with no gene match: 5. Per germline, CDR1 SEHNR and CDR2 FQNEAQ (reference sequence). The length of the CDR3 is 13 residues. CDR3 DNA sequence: TGTGCCAGCACCATACAGGGGGCCGAGACCCAGTACTTC. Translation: CASTIQGAETQYF.

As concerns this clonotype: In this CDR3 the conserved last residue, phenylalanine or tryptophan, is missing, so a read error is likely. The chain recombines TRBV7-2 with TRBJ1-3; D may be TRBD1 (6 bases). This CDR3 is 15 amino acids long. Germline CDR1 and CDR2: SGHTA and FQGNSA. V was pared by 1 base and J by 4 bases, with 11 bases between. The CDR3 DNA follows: TGTGCCAGCAGCTTAGTGCGGGGGCAGGGAAACACCATATATTCT. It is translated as CASSLVRGQGNTIYS.

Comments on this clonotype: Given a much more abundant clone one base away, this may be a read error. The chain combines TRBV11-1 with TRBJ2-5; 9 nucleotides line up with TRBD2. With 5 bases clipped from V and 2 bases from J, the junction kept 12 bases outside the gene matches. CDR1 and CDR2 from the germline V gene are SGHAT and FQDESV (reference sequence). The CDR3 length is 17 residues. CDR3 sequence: CASSPRFERGVQETQYF. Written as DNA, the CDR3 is TGTGCCAGCAGCCCCCGTTTCGAGCGGGGGGTTCAAGAGACCCAGTACTTC.

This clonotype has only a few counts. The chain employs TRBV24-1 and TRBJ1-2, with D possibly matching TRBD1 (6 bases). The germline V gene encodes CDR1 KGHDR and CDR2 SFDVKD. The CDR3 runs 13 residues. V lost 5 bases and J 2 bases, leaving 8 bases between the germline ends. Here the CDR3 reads CATSATGNYGYTF. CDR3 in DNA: TGTGCCACCAGTGCTACAGGGAACTATGGCTACACCTTC.

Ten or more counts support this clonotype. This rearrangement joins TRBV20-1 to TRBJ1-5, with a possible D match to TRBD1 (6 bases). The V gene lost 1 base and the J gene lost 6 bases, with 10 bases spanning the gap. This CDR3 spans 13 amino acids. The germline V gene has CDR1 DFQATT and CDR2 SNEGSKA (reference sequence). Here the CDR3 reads CSARARGRQPQHF. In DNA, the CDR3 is TGCAGTGCTAGAGCCCGGGGGCGTCAGCCCCAGCATTTT.